A few counts support the clone carrying this TCR beta chain. V lost 2 bases and J lost 3, with 13 bases in between. The CDR3 is 16 residues long. Looked up from germline, CDR1 is LGHDT and CDR2 is YNNKEL (reference sequence). TCRdb re-analysed the 5' RACE reads in MiXCR, keeping a single row per CDR3 protein. The sample consists of 1.5 million to 2 million distinct CDR3 sequences, about 32% of them appearing once. This sample is part of a study of identical twins. The receptor comes from a newborn girl in good health. V and J are TRBV3-1 and TRBJ1-4; D not certain. The specimen was cord blood. The CDR3 coding sequence is TGTGCCAGCAGCCAACGTGGGGTTAGGGCTAATGAAAAACTGTTTTTT. Residues: CASSQRGVRANEKLFF.